The TCR beta chain under discussion was sequenced for a study of T cell responses to AZD1222 COVID-19 vaccine. TCRdb's table, derived via immunoSEQ multiplex PCR, lists solely in-frame clones and lacks some. This sample carries about 84,000 clones, approximately 86% of them seen once, and the ten largest clones take about 6%. This clone appeared a single time. The target antigen is unknown. The CDR3 has 14 residues. The germline V gene encodes CDR1 SGHRS and CDR2 YFSETQ. The V gene lost 0 bases and the J gene lost 1 base, with 7 bases spanning the gap. Pooling covered second doses at about 4 or about 12 weeks. Study outcomes and limitations: It should be noted that donors were predominantly white British and more often female, and clonal diversity was possibly underestimated. Only a handful of AZD1222 recipients, several in all, had baseline seropositivity.

The chain links TRBV5-1 to TRBJ1-1; no clear D gene. The source was peripheral blood, collected 28 days after the second AZD1222 dose. This receptor was obtained from an adult who received the AZD1222 COVID-19 vaccine. CDR3 residues: CASSLAGWNTEAFF. The CDR3 DNA sequence: TGCGCCAGCAGCTTGGCTGGATGGAACACTGAAGCTTTCTTT.